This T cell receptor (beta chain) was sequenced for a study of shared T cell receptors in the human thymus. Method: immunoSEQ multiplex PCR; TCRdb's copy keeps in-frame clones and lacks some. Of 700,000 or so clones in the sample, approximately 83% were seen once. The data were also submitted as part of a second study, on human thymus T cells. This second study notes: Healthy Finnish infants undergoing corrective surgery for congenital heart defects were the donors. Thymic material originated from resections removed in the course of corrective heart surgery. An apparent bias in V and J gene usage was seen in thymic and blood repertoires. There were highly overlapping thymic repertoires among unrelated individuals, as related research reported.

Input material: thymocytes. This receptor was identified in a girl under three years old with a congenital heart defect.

The CDR3 loop is CASSSDRVGGYTF. As DNA, the CDR3 is TGCGCCAGCAGCTCGGACAGGGTGGGTGGCTACACCTTC. The V and J genes are TRBV5-1 and TRBJ1-2; 8 bases align to TRBD1. The CDR3 loop spans 13 amino acids. From germline, CDR1 is SGHRS and CDR2 YFSETQ. J was trimmed by 7 bases and V by 3 bases; bases with no gene match: 5.